The following is a T cell receptor (beta chain) sequence with its context. It has no known antigen specificity. It has no much larger one-base neighbor in the sample; base qualities were not kept. V is cut by 2 bases and J by 6 bases, and the space between the germline ends is 19 bases. CDR1 and CDR2, per the germline V gene, are MNHEY and SVGAGI. The CDR3 numbers 16 residues from cysteine through phenylalanine. The DNA shown is the 48-base CDR3, in frame from base 1. This sample is drawn from a study of blood T cell repertoires in COVID-19 (dated by TCRdb to the early 2020s). About the investigation overall: The collaborator samples originated in the United States, Italy and Spain and spanned the acute and convalescent phases of COVID-19. The prospective study material was composed of cDNA or gDNA derived from T cells, B-cell-depleted T cells, or PBMCs. Samples were obtained from the ongoing ImmuneRACE study (first 160 participants) and from over a thousand subjects provided by 6 global collaborators. HLA class I and class II types, where available, came from metadata supplied by the sample provider rather than from assay-based typing. A de-identified subject ID, COVID-19 status, age in years and sex were almost always included in the sample metadata. The dataset comprised deeply sampled blood TCRbeta repertoires from subjects exposed to, actively infected with, or recovered from COVID-19. The repertoires were released in a freely available public database meant as a resource for research on the immune response to SARS-CoV-2.

TCRbeta CDR3 regions were amplified from genomic DNA using the immunoSEQ Assay, a bias-controlled multiplex PCR. On the study's bioinformatics: Within the assay, amplification of reference gene primers was used to estimate how many nucleated cells each sample contained. To quantify the absolute abundance of each unique TCRbeta CDR3 rearrangement, sequence reads were collapsed and filtered. For each sample, productive Simpson clonality was calculated by taking the square root of Simpson's diversity index across productive rearrangements. TCRdb holds this immuneACCESS table with in-frame rearrangements only. Some clones are missing; in checked studies, unresolved V genes explain under half, and the rest has no known cause. V and J calls and clone size are copied from that table; D and trimming were computed from the DNA. This sample comprises more than 120,000 clones, approximately 81% of them detected only once. About 2.5% of the sample lies in the top ten.

What the work shows at the level of the full study, not this receptor alone: How much clinical and demographic metadata was included differed by source and by participant, and the metadata was provided uncurated.

Collaborating institutions collected whole blood in K2EDTA tubes following their own protocols. For TCRbeta analysis, collaborator samples were shipped as frozen whole blood, as isolated PBMCs, or as DNA extracted from either sample type. Sequenced sample: peripheral blood. The sequence joins TRBV6-5 to TRBJ1-2; the D segment cannot be called with confidence. This TCR was recovered from a human donor with acute or convalescent COVID-19. The donor label of this sample is uncertain. The sequence in DNA is TGTGCCAGCAGTTACGTCGGGTCAAGGCGAGGCAATGGCTACACCTTC. This translates into CASSYVGSRRGNGYTF.